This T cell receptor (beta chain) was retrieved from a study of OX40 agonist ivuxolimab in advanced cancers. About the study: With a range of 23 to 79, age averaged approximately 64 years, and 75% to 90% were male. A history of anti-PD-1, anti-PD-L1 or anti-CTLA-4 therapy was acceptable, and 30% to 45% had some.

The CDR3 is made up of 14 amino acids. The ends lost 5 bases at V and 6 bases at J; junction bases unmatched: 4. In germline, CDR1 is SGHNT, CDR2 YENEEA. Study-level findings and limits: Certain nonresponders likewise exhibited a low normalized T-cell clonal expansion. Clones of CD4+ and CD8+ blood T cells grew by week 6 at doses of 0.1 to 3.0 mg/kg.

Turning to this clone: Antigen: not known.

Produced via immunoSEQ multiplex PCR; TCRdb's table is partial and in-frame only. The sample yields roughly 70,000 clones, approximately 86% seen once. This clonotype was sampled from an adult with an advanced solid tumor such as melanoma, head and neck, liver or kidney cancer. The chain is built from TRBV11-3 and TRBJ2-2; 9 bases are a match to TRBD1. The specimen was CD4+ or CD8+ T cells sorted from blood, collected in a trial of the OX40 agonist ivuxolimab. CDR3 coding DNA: TGTGCCAGCAGCACCGGGACAGGGCCCGGGGAGCTGTTTTTT. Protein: CASSTGTGPGELFF. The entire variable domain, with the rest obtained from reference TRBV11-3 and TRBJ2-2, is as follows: EAGVVQSPRYKIIEKKQPVAFWCNPISGHNTLYWYLQNLGQGPELLIRYENEEAVDDSQLPKDRFSAERLKGVDSTLKIQPAELGDSAVYLCASSTGTGPGELFFGEGSRLTVL.